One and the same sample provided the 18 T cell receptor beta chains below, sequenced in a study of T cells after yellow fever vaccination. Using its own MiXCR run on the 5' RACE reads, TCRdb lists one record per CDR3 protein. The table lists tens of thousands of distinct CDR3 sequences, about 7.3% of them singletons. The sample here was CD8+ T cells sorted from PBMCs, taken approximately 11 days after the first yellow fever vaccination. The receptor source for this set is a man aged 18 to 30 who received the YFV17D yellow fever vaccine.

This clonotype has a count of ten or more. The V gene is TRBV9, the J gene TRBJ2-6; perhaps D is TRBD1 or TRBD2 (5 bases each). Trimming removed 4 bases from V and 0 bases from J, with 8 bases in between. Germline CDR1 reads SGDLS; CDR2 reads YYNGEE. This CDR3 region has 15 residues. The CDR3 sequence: CASSLGVSGANVLTF. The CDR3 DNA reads TGTGCCAGCAGCTTGGGGGTCTCTGGGGCCAACGTCCTGACTTTC.

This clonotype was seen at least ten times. CDR3 sequence reads: CASSYSDGQPQHF. CDR3 DNA sequence: TGTGCCAGCAGTTACTCAGACGGTCAGCCCCAGCATTTT. The rearrangement links TRBV6-5 to TRBJ1-5; D unclear. Trimming removed 0 bases from V and 6 bases from J, with 6 bases in between. Germline V gives CDR1 MNHEY, CDR2 SVGAGI. This CDR3 is built from 13 residues.

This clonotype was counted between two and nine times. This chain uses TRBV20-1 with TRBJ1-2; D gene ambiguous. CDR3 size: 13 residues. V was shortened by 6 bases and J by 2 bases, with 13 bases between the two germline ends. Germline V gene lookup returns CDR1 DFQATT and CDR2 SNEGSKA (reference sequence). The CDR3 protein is CSARIDENYGYTF. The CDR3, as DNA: TGCAGTGCCCGTATTGACGAAAACTATGGCTACACCTTC.

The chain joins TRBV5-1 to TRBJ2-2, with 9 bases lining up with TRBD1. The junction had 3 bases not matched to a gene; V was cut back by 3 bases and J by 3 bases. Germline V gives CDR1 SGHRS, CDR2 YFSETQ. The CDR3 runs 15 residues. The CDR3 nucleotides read TGCGCCAGCAGCTCGGACAGGGGATACACCGGGGAGCTGTTTTTT. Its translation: CASSSDRGYTGELFF. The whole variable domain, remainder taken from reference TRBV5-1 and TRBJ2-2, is KAGVTQTPRYLIKTRGQQVTLSCSPISGHRSVSWYQQTPGQGLQFLFEYFSETQRNKGNFPGRFSGRQFSNSRSEMNVSTLELGDSALYLCASSSDRGYTGELFFGEGSRLTVL.

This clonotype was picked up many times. This chain's CDR3 is CSAVGGAGELFF. For the CDR3, the DNA is TGCAGCGCCGTCGGGGGTGCCGGGGAGCTGTTTTTT. The chain recombines TRBV29-1 with TRBJ2-2; a weak D match, TRBD2 (6 bases). Germline CDR1 SQVTM, CDR2 ANQGSEA. This CDR3 is built from 12 residues. Trimming left V 7 bases short and J 6 bases short, with 12 bases between.

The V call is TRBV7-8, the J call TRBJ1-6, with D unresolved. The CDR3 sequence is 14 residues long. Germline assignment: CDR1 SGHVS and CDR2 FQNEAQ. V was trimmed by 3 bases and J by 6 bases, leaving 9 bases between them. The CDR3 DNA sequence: TGTGCCAGCAGCTTCCCGGGAGGTAATTCACCCCTCCACTTT. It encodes CASSFPGGNSPLHF.

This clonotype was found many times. The CDR3 spells CASSETPGSYEQYF. The CDR3 nucleotides are TGTGCCAGCAGCGAGACACCGGGAAGCTACGAGCAGTACTTC. V and J are TRBV9 and TRBJ2-7; possible D gene TRBD2, 5 bases. V lost 3 bases and J 3 bases, leaving 13 bases between the germline ends. This CDR3 has 14 amino acids. Germline V gives CDR1 SGDLS, CDR2 YYNGEE.

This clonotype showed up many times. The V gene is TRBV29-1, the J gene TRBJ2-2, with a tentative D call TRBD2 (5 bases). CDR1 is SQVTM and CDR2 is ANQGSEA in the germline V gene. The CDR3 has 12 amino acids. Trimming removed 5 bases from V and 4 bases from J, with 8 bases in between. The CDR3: CSVPGGTGELFF. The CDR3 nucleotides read TGCAGCGTTCCAGGAGGCACCGGGGAGCTGTTTTTT.

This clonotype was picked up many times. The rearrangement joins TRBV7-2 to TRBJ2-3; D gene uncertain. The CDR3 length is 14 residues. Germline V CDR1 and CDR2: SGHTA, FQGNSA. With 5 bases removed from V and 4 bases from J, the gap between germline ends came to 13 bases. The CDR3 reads CASSPVRMADTQYF. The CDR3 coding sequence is TGTGCCAGCAGCCCGGTTAGGATGGCAGATACGCAGTATTTT. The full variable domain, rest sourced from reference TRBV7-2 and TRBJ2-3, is GAGVSQSPSNKVTEKGKDVELRCDPISGHTALYWYRQSLGQGLEFLIYFQGNSAPDKSGLPSDRFSAERTGGSVSTLTIQRTQQEDSAVYLCASSPVRMADTQYFGPGTRLTVL.

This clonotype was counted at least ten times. CDR3 sequence (DNA): TGTGCCAGCAGTTACGTGGGGTCCCGCCATGTCTACGAGCAGTACGTC. Translating gives CASSYVGSRHVYEQYV. This chain joins TRBV6-2 or TRBV6-3 and TRBJ2-7, with unresolved D. The CDR3 covers 16 residues. Trimming pared 2 bases from V and 3 bases from J, leaving 17 bases between. CDR1 is MNHEY and CDR2 is SVGEGT in the germline V gene.

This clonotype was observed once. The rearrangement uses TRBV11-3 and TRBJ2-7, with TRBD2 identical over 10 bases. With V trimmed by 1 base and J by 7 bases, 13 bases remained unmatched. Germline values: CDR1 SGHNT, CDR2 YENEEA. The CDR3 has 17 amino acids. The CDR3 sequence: CASSLVPSGGPPGEQYF. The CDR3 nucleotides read TGTGCCAGCAGCTTAGTCCCTAGCGGGGGTCCCCCAGGGGAGCAGTACTTC.

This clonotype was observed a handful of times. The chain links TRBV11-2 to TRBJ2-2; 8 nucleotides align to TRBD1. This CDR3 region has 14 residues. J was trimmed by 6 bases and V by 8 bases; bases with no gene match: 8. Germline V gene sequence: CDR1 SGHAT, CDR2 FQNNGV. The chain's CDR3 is CASGTTGVPGELFF. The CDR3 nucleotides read TGTGCCAGCGGGACGACAGGGGTCCCCGGGGAGCTGTTTTTT.

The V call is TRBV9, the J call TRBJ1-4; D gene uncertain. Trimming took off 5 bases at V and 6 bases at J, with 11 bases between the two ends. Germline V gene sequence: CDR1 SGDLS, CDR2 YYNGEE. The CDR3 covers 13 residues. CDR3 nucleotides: TGTGCCAGCAGTGCTTTTGGGGATGAAAAACTGTTTTTT. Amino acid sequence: CASSAFGDEKLFF.

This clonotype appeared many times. CDR3 sequence (DNA): TGTGCCAGCAGTGACTCCTACGAGCAGTACTTC. Its translation: CASSDSYEQYF. The chain recombines TRBV6-4 with TRBJ2-7; no definite D call. The germline V gene has CDR1 MRHNA and CDR2 SNTAGT. This CDR3 comprises 11 residues. Trimming took 0 bases from V and 3 from J, leaving 0 bases between them.

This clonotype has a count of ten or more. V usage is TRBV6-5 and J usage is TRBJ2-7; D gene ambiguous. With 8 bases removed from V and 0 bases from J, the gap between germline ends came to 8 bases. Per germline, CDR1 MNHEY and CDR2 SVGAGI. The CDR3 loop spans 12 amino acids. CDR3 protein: CASGTSSYEQYV. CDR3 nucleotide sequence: TGTGCCAGCGGCACCAGCTCCTACGAGCAGTACGTC.

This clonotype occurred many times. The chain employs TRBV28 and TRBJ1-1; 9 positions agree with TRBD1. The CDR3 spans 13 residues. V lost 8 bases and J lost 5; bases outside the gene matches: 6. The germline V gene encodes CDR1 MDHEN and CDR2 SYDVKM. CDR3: CASVLQGATEAFF. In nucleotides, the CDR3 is TGTGCCAGCGTCCTACAGGGGGCAACTGAAGCTTTCTTT.

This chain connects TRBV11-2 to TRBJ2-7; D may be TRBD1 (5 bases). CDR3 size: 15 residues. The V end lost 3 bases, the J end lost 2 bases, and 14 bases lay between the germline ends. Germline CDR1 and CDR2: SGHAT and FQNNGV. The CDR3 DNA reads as TGTGCCAGCAGCTTTGGGGCAGGGCAGACCTACGAGCAGTACTTC. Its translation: CASSFGAGQTYEQYF. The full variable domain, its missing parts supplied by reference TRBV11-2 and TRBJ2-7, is EAGVAQSPRYKIIEKRQSVAFWCNPISGHATLYWYQQILGQGPKLLIQFQNNGVVDDSQLPKDRFSAERLKGVDSTLKIQPAKLEDSAVYLCASSFGAGQTYEQYFGPGTRLTVT.

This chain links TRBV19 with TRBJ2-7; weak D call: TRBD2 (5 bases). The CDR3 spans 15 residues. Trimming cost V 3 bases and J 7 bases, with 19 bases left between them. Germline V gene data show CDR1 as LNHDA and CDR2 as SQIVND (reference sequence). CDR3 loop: CASSMTGFSLWEQYF. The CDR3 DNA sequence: TGTGCCAGTAGTATGACGGGGTTCTCCCTCTGGGAGCAGTACTTC.